Listed below are T cell receptor beta chains from one sample, sequenced in a study of T cell responses to AZD1222 COVID-19 vaccine. The table came from immunoSEQ multiplex PCR; TCRdb's copy has only in-frame clones and leaves some out. The data contain 140,000 to 150,000 clones, 75% to 90% of them singletons. Sequenced here: peripheral blood, sampled on day 0 of AZD1222 vaccination. These TCRs come from an adult in good health. The CDR3 runs from the conserved cysteine through the conserved F or W. D genes are given only for firm matches. Expanded clones get a size class; other rows say once, few or many, or leave the size out.

d_gene	v_gene	abundance	j_gene	CDR3nt	CDR3aa
NA	TRBV24-1	NA	TRBJ2-1	TGTGCCACCAGTGATTTGAGAGGAGTATACAATGAGCAGTTCTTC	CATSDLRGVYNEQFF
TRBD2	TRBV25-1	NA	TRBJ2-1	TGTGCCAGCAGTGCAGCGGGAGATGAGCAGTTCTTC	CASSAAGDEQFF
NA	TRBV12-3/TRBV12-4	NA	TRBJ2-7	TGTGCCAGCAAAACAGGTTCCTACGAGCAGTACTTC	CASKTGSYEQYF
NA	TRBV7-8	NA	TRBJ2-3	TGTGCCAGCAGCACCCGACAGGCGGATACGCAGTATTTT	CASSTRQADTQYF
NA	TRBV28	NA	TRBJ1-4	TGTGCCAGCACCTTACAGGGAGGGTATGAAAAACTGTTTTTT	CASTLQGGYEKLFF
NA	TRBV11-1	NA	TRBJ2-7	TGTGCCAGCAGCTTAAGCCCCTACGAGCAGTACTTC	CASSLSPYEQYF
NA	TRBV11-2	few	TRBJ1-1	TGTGCCAGCAGCTTAGATCGTGTGGGTGTCGAAGCTTTCTTT	CASSLDRVGVEAFF
NA	TRBV9	NA	TRBJ1-2	TGTGCCAGCAGCTCATTAACTCGAGGCAAACCTAACTATGGCTACACCTTC	CASSSLTRGKPNYGYTF
NA	TRBV5-5	NA	TRBJ1-4	TGTGCCAGCAGCTTGGTACCGGGCTCTAATGAAAAACTGTTTTTT	CASSLVPGSNEKLFF
NA	TRBV24-1	NA	TRBJ2-5	TGTGCCACCAGTGATAGGGCGGCCTCCAAAGAGACCCAGTACTTC	CATSDRAASKETQYF
TRBD2	TRBV7-2	NA	TRBJ2-5	TGTGCCAGCAGCTTAGGGTTAGCGGGAGGGGGTTTTTTAGAGACCCAGTACTTC	CASSLGLAGGGFLETQYF
NA	TRBV12-3/TRBV12-4	NA	TRBJ1-5	TGTGCCAGCACCTTGGGGGGCGGCGGGCCCCAGCATTTT	CASTLGGGGPQHF
NA	TRBV9	NA	TRBJ1-4	TGTGCCAGCAGCGTAGGGGGAGATATCGGGGAAAAACTGTTTTTT	CASSVGGDIGEKLFF
NA	TRBV7-9	NA	TRBJ1-1	TGTGCCAGCGCGGGCCAAAGGGATGAAGCTTTCTTT	CASAGQRDEAFF
TRBD1	TRBV11-2	NA	TRBJ2-1	TGTGCCAGCAGCTTAGAGGGGACAGATGCCTACAATGAGCAGTTCTTC	CASSLEGTDAYNEQFF
NA	TRBV28	NA	TRBJ1-6	TGTGCCAGCAGTTCCCTGGACAGACTATATTCACCCCTCCACTTT	CASSSLDRLYSPLHF
TRBD1	TRBV18	NA	TRBJ1-4	TGTGCCAGCTCATCGCAGGGGGCTAATGAAAAACTGTTTTTT	CASSSQGANEKLFF
TRBD1	TRBV2	once	TRBJ1-2	TGTGCCAGCAGTGTGGGGACAGGCTATGGCTACACCTTC	CASSVGTGYGYTF
NA	TRBV6-6	NA	TRBJ2-7	TGTGCCAGCAGTTACGAATTGCGCAGGAACTACGAGCAGTACTTC	CASSYELRRNYEQYF
NA	TRBV6-1	NA	TRBJ1-1	TGTGCCAGCAGTGATCGCCGTGGGGCCGTTACTGAAGCTTTCTTT	CASSDRRGAVTEAFF
TRBD2	TRBV27	NA	TRBJ2-7	TGTGCCAGCAGAAAAGCGACTAGCGTATACGAGCAGTACTTC	CASRKATSVYEQYF
NA	TRBV15	NA	TRBJ2-7	TGTGCCACCAGCAGAGGTCAACAGGGCACCTACGAGCAGTACTTC	CATSRGQQGTYEQYF
NA	TRBV7-2	few	TRBJ2-2	TGTGCCAGCAGCTTAGCCCTAGCGAGCGGGGAGCTGTTTTTT	CASSLALASGELFF
TRBD1	TRBV6-1	NA	TRBJ2-7	TGTGCCAGCAGTGAAGCGCTTCAGGGGGCGATACCCTACGAGCAGTACTTC	CASSEALQGAIPYEQYF
TRBD2	TRBV12-3/TRBV12-4	NA	TRBJ2-7	TGTGCCAGCCTATCTAGCGGGAGCTACGAGCAGTACTTC	CASLSSGSYEQYF
NA	TRBV29-1	NA	TRBJ1-1	TGCAGCGTCGTGACTCCTGAAGCTTTCTTT	CSVVTPEAFF
NA	TRBV28	once	TRBJ1-2	TGTGCCAGCAGTTTTTTCGGGGGGTATGGCTACACCTTC	CASSFFGGYGYTF
NA	TRBV29-1	NA	TRBJ1-2	TGCAGCGTTGGGTGGGGGAAGGGCTACACCTTC	CSVGWGKGYTF
NA	TRBV7-9	NA	TRBJ2-1	TGTGCCAGCACCCATAGCGAGAGCTCCTACAATGAGCAGTTCTTC	CASTHSESSYNEQFF
NA	TRBV7-2	NA	TRBJ2-7	TGTGCCAGCACTTCTCTAGCGTCTCCCGAGCAGTACTTC	CASTSLASPEQYF
NA	TRBV3-1/TRBV3-2	NA	TRBJ1-5	TGTGCCAGCAGCCACCGCAGAGGCGCTCAGCCCCAGCATTTT	CASSHRRGAQPQHF
NA	TRBV12-3/TRBV12-4	once	TRBJ1-2	TGTGCCAGCAGAGAACAGGGCTATGGCTACACCTTC	CASREQGYGYTF
NA	TRBV24-1	NA	TRBJ2-7	TGTGCCACCAGTGCGAGGAACGAGCAGTACTTC	CATSARNEQYF
TRBD2	TRBV10-3	NA	TRBJ2-7	TGTGCCATCAGTGAGGCTAGCGGGAGTTACGAGCAGTACTTC	CAISEASGSYEQYF
NA	TRBV23-1	few	TRBJ1-1	TGCGCCAGCAGTCAAAAACGGACGGAAGTCATGAACACTGAAGCTTTCTTT	CASSQKRTEVMNTEAFF
NA	TRBV5-5	NA	TRBJ1-4	TGTGCCAGCAGCTTGGAGGGGCTTCATTCGAAACTGTTTTTT	CASSLEGLHSKLFF
TRBD2	TRBV4-1	NA	TRBJ2-3	TGCGCCAGCAGCCAGACTAGCGGGAGGTTGTCAGATACGCAGTATTTT	CASSQTSGRLSDTQYF
NA	TRBV27	NA	TRBJ1-6	TGTGCCACCGCGGACAGTTATAATTCACCCCTCCACTTT	CATADSYNSPLHF
NA	TRBV5-1	NA	TRBJ1-2	TGCGCCAGCAGCTTGAATGTGCAGCAGGCAGCTAACTATGGCTACACCTTC	CASSLNVQQAANYGYTF
NA	TRBV18	NA	TRBJ1-4	TGTGCCAGCTCACCAGGGAGCGGTAATGAAAAACTGTTTTTT	CASSPGSGNEKLFF
NA	TRBV7-2	NA	TRBJ2-3	TGTGCCAGCAGCTTGACAGAGGCAGATACGCAGTATTTT	CASSLTEADTQYF
TRBD2	TRBV28	NA	TRBJ2-1	TGTGCCAGCAGTTTCAATCCCGGGACTAAAAGGTTTCTCATTGACAACAATGAGCAGTTCTTC	CASSFNPGTKRFLIDNNEQFF
NA	TRBV2	NA	TRBJ1-2	TGTGCCAGCTGTATCCGGGACACCTTTTACACCTTC	CASCIRDTFYTF
TRBD1	TRBV30	few	TRBJ1-4	TGTGCCTGGAAGGTGACAGGGGGACCGCGCGAAAAACTGTTTTTT	CAWKVTGGPREKLFF
NA	TRBV10-3	NA	TRBJ2-7	TGTGCCATCAGTGAAGTCTACGAGCAGTACTTC	CAISEVYEQYF
TRBD2	TRBV6-5	once	TRBJ2-1	TGTGCCAGCAGCCTCCGGGGGGCCTACAATGAGCAGTTCTTC	CASSLRGAYNEQFF
TRBD2	TRBV11-2	NA	TRBJ2-1	TGTGCCAGCAGCTTAGTACTAGCGGGGGAGCAGTTCTTC	CASSLVLAGEQFF
TRBD1	TRBV7-8	NA	TRBJ1-5	TGTGCCAGCAGCCGCAGGGGGCAGCCCCAGCATTTT	CASSRRGQPQHF
NA	TRBV28	NA	TRBJ1-1	TGTGCCAGCAGTTTCTCCCGGCCGATGAACACTGAAGCTTTCTTT	CASSFSRPMNTEAFF
NA	TRBV25-1	NA	TRBJ1-1	TGTGCCAGCAGGGGGAGAGGGGGCACTGAAGCTTTCTTT	CASRGRGGTEAFF
TRBD1	TRBV5-4	NA	TRBJ2-7	TGTGCCACACTTGACAGGGCCAGGGACGAGCAGTATTTC	CATLDRARDEQYF
TRBD2	TRBV7-3	NA	TRBJ2-5	TGTGCCAGCAGCCCCGAGGTAGCGGGACTCAAGACCCAGTACTTC	CASSPEVAGLKTQYF
TRBD2	TRBV5-4	NA	TRBJ2-2	TGTGCCAGCAGCGGGGGACTAGCGGGGGCGAACACCGGGGAGCTGTTTTTT	CASSGGLAGANTGELFF
NA	TRBV19	NA	TRBJ1-2	TGTGCCAGTAGTATAAGACAGGCGTTAATCTATGGCTACACCTTC	CASSIRQALIYGYTF
TRBD2	TRBV11-2	NA	TRBJ2-2	TGTGCCAGCAGCTTAGATGGGGGGGTAACCGGGGAGCTGTTTTTT	CASSLDGGVTGELFF
NA	TRBV6-2/TRBV6-3	NA	TRBJ1-1	TGTGCCAGCAGTTTTCAGCCGGTGAACACTGAAGCTTTCTTT	CASSFQPVNTEAFF
NA	TRBV7-9	NA	TRBJ1-5	TGTGCCAGCAGCTTAGGGGCACTTAGCAATCAGCCCCAGCATTTT	CASSLGALSNQPQHF
NA	TRBV19	NA	TRBJ1-1	TGTGCCAGTAGACTAGAGCGCTTGGACACTGAAGCTTTCTTT	CASRLERLDTEAFF